The rows below give T cell receptor beta chains drawn from one sample of a study of human T cells and chemical hapten exposure. TCRdb re-analysed the RACE reads in MiXCR, keeping a single row per CDR3 protein. The sample includes about 260,000 distinct CDR3 sequences, around 9.3% seen only once; the top ten take less than 3%. The input for sequencing was whole blood, taken in connection with sensitization to the hapten diphenylcyclopropenone (DPC). These TCRs come from a woman between 40 and 50 years old with alopecia areata. Some clones in this sample may be carry-over from other donors' samples. Each CDR3 is given with its conserved first and last residue. D genes are given only for firm matches. The size field is filled for only some rows; it gives once, few, many or a size class.

v_call	j_call	clone_size	d_call	cdr3_nt	cdr3_aa
TRBV7-3	TRBJ2-3	-	TRBD1	TGTGCCAGCAGCTTAAGGGGTCTGCGCCAGGGGGCGCGGTCGACAGATACGCAGTATTTT	CASSLRGLRQGARSTDTQYF
TRBV6-6	TRBJ2-7	few	-	TGTGCCAGCAGCCCCACGTGGGGGTACGAGCAGTACTTC	CASSPTWGYEQYF
TRBV28	TRBJ1-1	-	-	TGTGCCAGCATCGGGGCGGCTTTCATGAACACTGAAGCTTTCTTT	CASIGAAFMNTEAFF
TRBV27	TRBJ1-2	-	TRBD1	TGTGCCAGCAGTCCCGGGACAGGGACTTCTAACTATGGCTACACCTTC	CASSPGTGTSNYGYTF
TRBV2	TRBJ1-1	-	-	TGTGCCAGCGTACTTAGGGGAGGGAAGGAGAACACTGAAGCTTTCTTT	CASVLRGGKENTEAFF
TRBV5-5	TRBJ2-7	-	-	TGTGCCAGCAGCCCGCTAATCCGGGGGCCTCAAGTTTTGTACTTC	CASSPLIRGPQVLYF
TRBV9	TRBJ2-2	-	TRBD2	TGTGCCAGCAGCCCCCTCGGGACTAGTCCCGGGGAGCTGTTTTTT	CASSPLGTSPGELFF
TRBV5-5	TRBJ2-7	-	TRBD2	TGTGCCAGCAGCTTAACCTTGGCGGGAGGGAGCTCCTACGAGCAGTACTTC	CASSLTLAGGSSYEQYF
TRBV24-1	TRBJ2-5	few	-	TGTGCCACCAGTGAGTCAGGCAGTGAGACCCAGTACTTC	CATSESGSETQYF
TRBV10-3	TRBJ2-7	few	TRBD1	TGTGCCATCAGTGAGTACGGGACAGGGGCGCCCTACGAGCAGTACTTC	CAISEYGTGAPYEQYF
TRBV27	TRBJ1-5	-	TRBD1	TGTGCCAGCAGTTTCGCCACAGGGGGTCCGAGCAATCAGCCCCAGCATTTT	CASSFATGGPSNQPQHF
TRBV9	TRBJ2-1	few	TRBD1	TGTGCCAGCAGCGTATCAGGGACAGGGTTTATTGGACAGTTCTTC	CASSVSGTGFIGQFF
TRBV6-2/TRBV6-3	TRBJ2-1	few	TRBD2	TGTGCCAGCAGTCACCCTACTAAGGGGCGGGAGTCCGCCTACAATGAGCAGTTCTTC	CASSHPTKGRESAYNEQFF
TRBV20-1	TRBJ2-2	few	TRBD1	TGCAGTGCTACCAGGGACAGACCGAACACCGGGGAGCTGTTTTTT	CSATRDRPNTGELFF
TRBV6-2/TRBV6-3	TRBJ2-6	few	-	TGTGCCAGCAGCTGGCAGGGCTCTGGGGCCAACGTCCTGACTTTC	CASSWQGSGANVLTF
TRBV4-1	TRBJ2-5	-	-	TGCGCCAGCAGCCAAGGGGTAGCTCAAGAGACCCAGTACTTC	CASSQGVAQETQYF
TRBV6-1	TRBJ2-5	-	-	TGTGCCAGCAGTGAAGGCGGGACATACTTCCGTGACGAAGAGACCCAGTACTTC	CASSEGGTYFRDEETQYF
TRBV5-1	TRBJ2-1	-	-	TGCGCCAGCAGACCCCGCTCCTACAATGAGCAGTTCTTC	CASRPRSYNEQFF
TRBV11-2	TRBJ2-3	-	-	TGTGCCAGCAGCTCGACAGGATTTAGTACAGATACGCAGTATTTT	CASSSTGFSTDTQYF
TRBV5-6	TRBJ1-5	many	-	TGTGCCAGCAGCTCAGGGGCGAATCAGCCCCAGCATTTT	CASSSGANQPQHF
TRBV20-1	TRBJ2-4	many	TRBD1	TGCAGTGCCAGGGGGTTGGAAGGCAAAAACATTCAGTACTTC	CSARGLEGKNIQYF
TRBV27	TRBJ1-6	few	-	TGTGCCAGCAGTTTGGGCCCAGGGCTAAATTCACCCCTCCACTTT	CASSLGPGLNSPLHF